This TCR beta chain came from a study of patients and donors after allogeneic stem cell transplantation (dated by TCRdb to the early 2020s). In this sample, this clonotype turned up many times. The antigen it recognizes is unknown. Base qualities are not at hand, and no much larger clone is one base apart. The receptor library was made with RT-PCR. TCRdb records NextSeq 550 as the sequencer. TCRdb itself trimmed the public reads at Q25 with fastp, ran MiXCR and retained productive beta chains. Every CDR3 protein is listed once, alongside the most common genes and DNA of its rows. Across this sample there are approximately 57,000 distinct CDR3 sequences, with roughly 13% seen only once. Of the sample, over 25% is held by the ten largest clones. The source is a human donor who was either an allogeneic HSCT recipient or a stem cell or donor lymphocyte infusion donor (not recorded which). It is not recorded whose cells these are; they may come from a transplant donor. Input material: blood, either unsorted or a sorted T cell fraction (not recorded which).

The bases are TGCAGTGCTAGAGGGACAGGGACGGATGGCTACACCTTC. Translation gives CSARGTGTDGYTF. The chain was built from TRBV20-1 and TRBJ1-2; TRBD1 fits 8 bases in the junction. Relative to germline, V is missing 1 base and J is missing 6 bases, with 4 bases of the junction outside any gene match. Taken from the germline V gene (reference sequence), the CDR1 and CDR2 loops are DFQATT and SNEGSKA. Spanning cysteine to phenylalanine, the CDR3 consists of 13 amino acids. Only the CDR3 portion is preserved as DNA: 39 bases, with reading frame beginning at the first base.